The T cell receptor (beta chain) described here comes from a study of T-cell reconstitution after alpha-beta-depleted transplantation in children. Preparation of the TCRbeta library was carried out with unique molecular identifiers. One entry per CDR3 protein results from TCRdb running MiXCR on the PCR reads. The sample contains approximately 500,000 distinct CDR3 sequences, roughly a tenth of which appear only once. There are 13 residues in the CDR3. Germline CDR1 is MDHEN and CDR2 is SYDVKM. Trimming stripped 8 bases from V and 0 bases from J, with 10 bases between. The chain has TRBV28 and TRBJ1-1; D not resolved. Specimen: PBMCs, collected before TCRalphabeta/CD19-depleted stem cell transplant. The receptor's source is a child younger than 10 with inherited bone marrow failure, due to receive a stem cell transplant. CDR3 sequence: CASRWALNTEAFF. The CDR3 region has the DNA TGTGCCAGCCGATGGGCCCTGAACACTGAAGCTTTCTTT.